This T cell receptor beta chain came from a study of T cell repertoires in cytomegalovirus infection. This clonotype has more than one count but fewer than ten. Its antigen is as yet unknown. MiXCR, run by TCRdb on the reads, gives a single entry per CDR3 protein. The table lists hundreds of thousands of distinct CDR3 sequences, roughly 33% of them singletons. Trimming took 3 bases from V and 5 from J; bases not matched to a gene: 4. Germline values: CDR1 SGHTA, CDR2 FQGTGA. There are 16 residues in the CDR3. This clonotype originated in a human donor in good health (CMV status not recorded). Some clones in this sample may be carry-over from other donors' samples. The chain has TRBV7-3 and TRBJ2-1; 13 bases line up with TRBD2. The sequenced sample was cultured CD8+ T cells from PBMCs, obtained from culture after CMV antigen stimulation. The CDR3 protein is CASSLRLAGGNNEQFF. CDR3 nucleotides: TGTGCCAGCAGCTTGAGACTAGCGGGGGGTAACAATGAGCAGTTCTTC. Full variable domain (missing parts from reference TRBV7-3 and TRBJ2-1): GAGVSQTPSNKVTEKGKYVELRCDPISGHTALYWYRQSLGQGPEFLIYFQGTGAADDSGLPNDRFFAVRPEGSVSTLKIQRTERGDSAVYLCASSLRLAGGNNEQFFGPGTRLTVL.